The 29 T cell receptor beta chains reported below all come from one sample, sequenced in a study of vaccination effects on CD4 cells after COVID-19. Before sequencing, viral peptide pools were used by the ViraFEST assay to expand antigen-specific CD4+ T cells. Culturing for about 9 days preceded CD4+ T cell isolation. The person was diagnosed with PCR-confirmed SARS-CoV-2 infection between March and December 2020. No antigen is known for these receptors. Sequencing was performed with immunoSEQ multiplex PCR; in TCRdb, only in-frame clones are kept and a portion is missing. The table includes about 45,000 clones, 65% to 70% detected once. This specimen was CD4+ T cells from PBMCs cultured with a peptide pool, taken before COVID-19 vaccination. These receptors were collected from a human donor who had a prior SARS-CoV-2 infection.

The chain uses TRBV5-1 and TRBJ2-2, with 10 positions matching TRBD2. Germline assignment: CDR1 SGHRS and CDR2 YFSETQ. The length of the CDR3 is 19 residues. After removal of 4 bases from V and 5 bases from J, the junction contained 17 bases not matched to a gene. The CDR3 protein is CASSPLAYSGGAGTGELFF. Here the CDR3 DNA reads TGCGCCAGCAGCCCCCTCGCTTACAGCGGGGGGGCGGGGACCGGGGAGCTGTTTTTT.

CDR3 residues: CAWSVLGSSQPQHF. Here the CDR3 DNA reads TGTGCCTGGAGTGTACTAGGGTCATCTCAGCCCCAGCATTTT. The V call is TRBV30, the J call TRBJ1-5; D is undetermined. V was cut by 0 bases and J by 6 bases, with 12 bases left in between. CDR1 GTSNPN and CDR2 SVGIG come from the germline V gene (reference sequence). There are 14 residues in the CDR3.

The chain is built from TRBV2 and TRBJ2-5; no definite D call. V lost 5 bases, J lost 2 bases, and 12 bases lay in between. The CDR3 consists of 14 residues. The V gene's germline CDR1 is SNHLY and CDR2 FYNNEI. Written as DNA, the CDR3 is TGTGCCAGCAGTATGTCGAACACACAAGAGACCCAGTACTTC. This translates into CASSMSNTQETQYF.

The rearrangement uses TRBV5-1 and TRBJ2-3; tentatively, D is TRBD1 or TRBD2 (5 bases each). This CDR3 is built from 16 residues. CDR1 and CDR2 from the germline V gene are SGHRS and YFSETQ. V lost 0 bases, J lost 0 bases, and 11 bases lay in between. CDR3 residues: CASSLGPGPSTDTQYF. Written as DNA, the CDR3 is TGCGCCAGCAGCTTGGGCCCGGGGCCTAGCACAGATACGCAGTATTTT.

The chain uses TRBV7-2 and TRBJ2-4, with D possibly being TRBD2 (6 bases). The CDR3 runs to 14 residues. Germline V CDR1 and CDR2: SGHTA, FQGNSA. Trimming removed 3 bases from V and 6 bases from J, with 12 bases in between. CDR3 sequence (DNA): TGTGCCAGCAGCTTCTGGCGGGATGCAAACATTCAGTACTTC. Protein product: CASSFWRDANIQYF.

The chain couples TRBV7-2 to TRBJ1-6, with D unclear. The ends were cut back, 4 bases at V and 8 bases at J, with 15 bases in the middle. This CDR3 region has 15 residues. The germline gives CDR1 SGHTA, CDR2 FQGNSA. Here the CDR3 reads CASSSPPSAYSPLHF. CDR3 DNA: TGTGCCAGCAGCTCCCCCCCCTCAGCCTATTCACCCCTCCACTTT.

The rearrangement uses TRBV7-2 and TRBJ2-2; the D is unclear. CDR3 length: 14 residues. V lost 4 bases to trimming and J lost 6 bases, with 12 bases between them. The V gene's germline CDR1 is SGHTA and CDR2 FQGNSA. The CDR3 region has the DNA TGTGCCAGCAGCTCGGTTGGTGAGGCCGGGGAGCTGTTTTTT. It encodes CASSSVGEAGELFF.

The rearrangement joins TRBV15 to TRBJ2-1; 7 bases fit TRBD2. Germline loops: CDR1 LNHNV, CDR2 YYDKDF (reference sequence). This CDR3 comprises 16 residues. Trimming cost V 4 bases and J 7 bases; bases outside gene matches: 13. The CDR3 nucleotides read TGTGCCACCAGCAAGGGAGAGCGGGGAATTCGGAATGAGCAGTTCTTC. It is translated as CATSKGERGIRNEQFF.

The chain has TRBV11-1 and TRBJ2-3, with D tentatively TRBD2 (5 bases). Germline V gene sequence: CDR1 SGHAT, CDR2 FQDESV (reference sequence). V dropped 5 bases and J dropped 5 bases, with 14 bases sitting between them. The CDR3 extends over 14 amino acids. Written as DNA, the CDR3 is TGTGCCAGCAGCGAGTACACTAGGTTAGATACGCAGTATTTT. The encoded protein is CASSEYTRLDTQYF.

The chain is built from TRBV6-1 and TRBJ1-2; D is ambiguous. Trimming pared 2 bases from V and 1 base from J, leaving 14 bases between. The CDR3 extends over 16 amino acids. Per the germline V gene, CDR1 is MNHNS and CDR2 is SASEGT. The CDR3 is CASSEFVQALNYGYTF. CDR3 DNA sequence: TGTGCCAGCAGTGAATTCGTGCAGGCCCTTAACTATGGCTACACCTTC.

CDR3 region: CASTSDSLEKLFF. CDR3 DNA: TGTGCCAGCACCTCGGACAGCCTTGAAAAACTGTTTTTT. The chain has TRBV5-5 and TRBJ1-4; possible D gene TRBD1, 6 bases. V shed 6 bases and J shed 7 bases, with 13 bases lying between them. This CDR3 has 13 residues. Germline V gene data show CDR1 as SGHKS and CDR2 as YYEKEE (reference sequence).

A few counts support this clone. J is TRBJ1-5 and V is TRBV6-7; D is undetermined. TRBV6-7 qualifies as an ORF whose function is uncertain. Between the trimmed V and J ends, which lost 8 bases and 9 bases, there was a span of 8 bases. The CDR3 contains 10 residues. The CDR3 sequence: CASSNRPQHF. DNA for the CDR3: TGTGCCAGCTCCAACAGGCCCCAGCATTTT.

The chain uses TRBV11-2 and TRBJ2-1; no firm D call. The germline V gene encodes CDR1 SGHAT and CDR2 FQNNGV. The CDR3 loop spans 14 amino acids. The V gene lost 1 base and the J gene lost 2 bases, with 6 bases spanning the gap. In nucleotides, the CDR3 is TGTGCCAGCAGCTTAGTTCTAGCCTACAATGAGCAGTTCTTC. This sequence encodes CASSLVLAYNEQFF.

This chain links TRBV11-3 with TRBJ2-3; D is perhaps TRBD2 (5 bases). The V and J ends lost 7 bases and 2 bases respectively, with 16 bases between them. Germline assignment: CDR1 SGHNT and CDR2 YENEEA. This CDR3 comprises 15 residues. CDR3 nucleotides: TGTGCCAGCACCGGAGGCTGGGGTACCACAGATACGCAGTATTTT. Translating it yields CASTGGWGTTDTQYF.

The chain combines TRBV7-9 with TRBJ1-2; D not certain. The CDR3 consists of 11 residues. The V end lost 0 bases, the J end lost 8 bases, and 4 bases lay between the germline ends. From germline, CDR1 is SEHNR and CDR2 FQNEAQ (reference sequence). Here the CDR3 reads CASSLAGGYTF. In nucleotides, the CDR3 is TGTGCCAGCAGCTTAGCGGGGGGCTACACCTTC.

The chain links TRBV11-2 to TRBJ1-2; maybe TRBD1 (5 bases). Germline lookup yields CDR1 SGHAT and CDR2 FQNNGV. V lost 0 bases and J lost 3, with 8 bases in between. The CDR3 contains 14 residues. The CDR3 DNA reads TGTGCCAGCAGCTTAGATTTGGGGGACTATGGCTACACCTTC. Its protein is CASSLDLGDYGYTF.

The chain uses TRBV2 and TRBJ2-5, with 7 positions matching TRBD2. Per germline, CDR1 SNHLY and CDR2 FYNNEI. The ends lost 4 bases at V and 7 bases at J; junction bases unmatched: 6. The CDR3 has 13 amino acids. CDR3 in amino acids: CASSGTGEGTQYF. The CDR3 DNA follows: TGTGCCAGCAGTGGGACGGGGGAGGGGACCCAGTACTTC.

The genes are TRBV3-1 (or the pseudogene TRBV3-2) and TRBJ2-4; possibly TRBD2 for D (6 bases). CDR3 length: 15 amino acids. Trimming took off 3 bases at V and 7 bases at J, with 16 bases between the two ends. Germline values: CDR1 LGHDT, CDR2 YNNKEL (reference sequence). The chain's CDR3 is CASSHFAPGRNIQYF. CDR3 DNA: TGTGCCAGCAGCCACTTCGCCCCAGGGAGGAACATTCAGTACTTC.

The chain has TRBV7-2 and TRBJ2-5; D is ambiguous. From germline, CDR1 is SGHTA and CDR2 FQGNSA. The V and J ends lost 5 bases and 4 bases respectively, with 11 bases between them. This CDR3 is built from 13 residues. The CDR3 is CASSPLRGETQYF. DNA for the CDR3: TGTGCCAGCAGCCCACTCCGAGGAGAGACCCAGTACTTC.

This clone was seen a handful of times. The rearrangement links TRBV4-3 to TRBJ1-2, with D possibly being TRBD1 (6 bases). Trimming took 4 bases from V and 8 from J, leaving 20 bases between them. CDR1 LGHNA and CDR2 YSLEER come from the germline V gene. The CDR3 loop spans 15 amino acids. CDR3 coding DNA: TGCGCCAGCAGCCTAGAGACAGGAGGGATGGTGGGCTACACCTTC. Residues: CASSLETGGMVGYTF.

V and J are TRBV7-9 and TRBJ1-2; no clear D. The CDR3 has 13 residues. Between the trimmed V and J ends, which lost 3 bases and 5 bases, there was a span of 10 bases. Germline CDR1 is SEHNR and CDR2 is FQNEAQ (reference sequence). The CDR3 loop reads CASSFLSGYGYTF. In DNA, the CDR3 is TGTGCCAGCAGCTTTTTATCCGGTTATGGCTACACCTTC.

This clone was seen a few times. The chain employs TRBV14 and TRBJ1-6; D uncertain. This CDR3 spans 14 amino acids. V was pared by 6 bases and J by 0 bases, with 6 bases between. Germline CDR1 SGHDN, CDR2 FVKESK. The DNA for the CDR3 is TGTGCCAGCAGTCCCAACTCCTATAATTCACCCCTCCACTTT. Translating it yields CASSPNSYNSPLHF.

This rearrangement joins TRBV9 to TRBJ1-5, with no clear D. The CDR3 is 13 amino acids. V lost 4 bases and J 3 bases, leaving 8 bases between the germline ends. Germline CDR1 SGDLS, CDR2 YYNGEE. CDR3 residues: CASSPAPNQPQHF. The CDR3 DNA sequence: TGTGCCAGCAGCCCGGCCCCCAATCAGCCCCAGCATTTT. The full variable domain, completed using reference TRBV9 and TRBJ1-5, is DSGVTQTPKHLITATGQRVTLRCSPRSGDLSVYWYQQSLDQGLQFLIQYYNGEERAKGNILERFSAQQFPDLHSELNLSSLELGDSALYFCASSPAPNQPQHFGDGTRLSIL.

CDR3 sequence: CASSVIRYEQYF. The CDR3 nucleotides read TGTGCCAGCAGTGTTATCAGATACGAGCAGTACTTC. The chain joins TRBV2 to TRBJ2-7; no definite D call. CDR1 is SNHLY and CDR2 is FYNNEI in the germline V gene. Deletions cut 4 bases from V and 4 bases from J, with 8 bases between. The CDR3 has 12 residues.

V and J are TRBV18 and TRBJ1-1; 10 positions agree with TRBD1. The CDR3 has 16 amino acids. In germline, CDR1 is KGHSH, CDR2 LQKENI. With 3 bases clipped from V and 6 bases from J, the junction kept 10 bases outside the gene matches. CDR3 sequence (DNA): TGTGCCAGCTCACCCAGGAACGGACAGGGGGTCGCTGAAGCTTTCTTT. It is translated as CASSPRNGQGVAEAFF.

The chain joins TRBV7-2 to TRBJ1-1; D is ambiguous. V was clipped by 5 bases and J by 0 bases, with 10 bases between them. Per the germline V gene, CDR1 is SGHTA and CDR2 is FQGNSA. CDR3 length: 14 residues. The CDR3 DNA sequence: TGTGCCAGCAGCCCGTACAACTTGAACACTGAAGCTTTCTTT. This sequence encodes CASSPYNLNTEAFF.

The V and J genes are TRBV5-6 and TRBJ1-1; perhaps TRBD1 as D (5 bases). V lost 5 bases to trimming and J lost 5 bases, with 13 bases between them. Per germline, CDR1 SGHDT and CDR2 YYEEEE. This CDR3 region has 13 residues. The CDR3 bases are TGTGCCAGCAGTTTGCAGGGAGGGACTGAAGCTTTCTTT. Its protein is CASSLQGGTEAFF.

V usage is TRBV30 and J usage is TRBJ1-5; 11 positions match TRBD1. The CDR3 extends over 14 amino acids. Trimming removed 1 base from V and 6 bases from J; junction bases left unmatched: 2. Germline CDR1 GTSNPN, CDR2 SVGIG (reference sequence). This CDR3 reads CAWSEGQGVQPQHF. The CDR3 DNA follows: TGTGCCTGGAGTGAGGGACAGGGGGTTCAGCCCCAGCATTTT.

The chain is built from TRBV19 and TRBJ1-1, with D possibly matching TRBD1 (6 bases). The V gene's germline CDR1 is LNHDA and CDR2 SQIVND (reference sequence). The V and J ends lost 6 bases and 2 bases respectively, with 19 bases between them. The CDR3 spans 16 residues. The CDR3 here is CASRIDNTGLNTEAFF. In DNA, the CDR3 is TGTGCCAGTAGAATCGATAACACAGGGTTAAACACTGAAGCTTTCTTT. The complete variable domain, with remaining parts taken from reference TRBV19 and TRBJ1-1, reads DGGITQSPKYLFRKEGQNVTLSCEQNLNHDAMYWYRQDPGQGLRLIYYSQIVNDFQKGDIAEGYSVSREKKESFPLTVTSAQKNPTAFYLCASRIDNTGLNTEAFFGQGTRLTVV.